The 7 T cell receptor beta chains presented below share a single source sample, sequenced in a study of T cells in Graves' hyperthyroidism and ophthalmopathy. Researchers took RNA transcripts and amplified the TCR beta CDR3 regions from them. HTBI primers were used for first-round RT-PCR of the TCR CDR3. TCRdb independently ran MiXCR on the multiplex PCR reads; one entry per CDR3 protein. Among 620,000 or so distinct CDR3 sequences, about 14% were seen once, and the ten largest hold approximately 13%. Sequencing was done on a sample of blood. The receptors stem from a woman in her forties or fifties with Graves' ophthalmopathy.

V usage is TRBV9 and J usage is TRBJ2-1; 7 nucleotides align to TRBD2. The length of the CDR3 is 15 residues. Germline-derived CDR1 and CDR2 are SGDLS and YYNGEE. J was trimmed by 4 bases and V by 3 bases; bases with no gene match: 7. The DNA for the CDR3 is TGTGCCAGCAGCGGAACTAGCGCTCCGTACAATGAGCAGTTCTTC. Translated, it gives CASSGTSAPYNEQFF.

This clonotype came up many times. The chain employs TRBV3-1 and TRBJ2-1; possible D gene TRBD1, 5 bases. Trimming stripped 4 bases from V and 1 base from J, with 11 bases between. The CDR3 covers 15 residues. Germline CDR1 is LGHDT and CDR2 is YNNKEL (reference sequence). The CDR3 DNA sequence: TGTGCCAGCAGCCGACAGCCGAGTTCCTACAATGAGCAGTTCTTC. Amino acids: CASSRQPSSYNEQFF.

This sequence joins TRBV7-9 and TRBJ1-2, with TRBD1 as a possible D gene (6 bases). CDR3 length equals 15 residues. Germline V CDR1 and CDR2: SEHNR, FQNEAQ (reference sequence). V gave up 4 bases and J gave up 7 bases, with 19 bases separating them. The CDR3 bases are TGTGCCAGCAGCTCCTCCGGGACTCCAGGGGCTGGCTACACCTTC. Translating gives CASSSSGTPGAGYTF.

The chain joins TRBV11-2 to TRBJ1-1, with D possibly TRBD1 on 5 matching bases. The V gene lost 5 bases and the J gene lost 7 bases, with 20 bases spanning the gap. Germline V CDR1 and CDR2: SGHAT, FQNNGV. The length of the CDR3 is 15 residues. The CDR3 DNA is TGTGCCAGCAGCCCAGTGAGGGGCATCAGTGGTGAAGCTTTCTTT. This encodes CASSPVRGISGEAFF.

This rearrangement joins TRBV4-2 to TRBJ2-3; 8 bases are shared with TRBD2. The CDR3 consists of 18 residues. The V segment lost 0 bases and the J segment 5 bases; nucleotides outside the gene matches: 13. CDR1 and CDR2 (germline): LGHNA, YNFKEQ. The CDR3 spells CASSQDWSPAGVQDTQYF. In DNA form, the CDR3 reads TGTGCCAGCAGCCAAGATTGGAGTCCAGCGGGAGTTCAAGATACGCAGTATTTT.

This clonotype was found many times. The CDR3 DNA sequence: TGTGCCAGCAGAAGAGTAACGAACACCGGGGAGCTGTTTTTT. Its translation is CASRRVTNTGELFF. This chain joins TRBV28 and TRBJ2-2; D uncertain. Trimming removed 6 bases from V and 0 bases from J, with 8 bases in between. This CDR3 spans 14 amino acids. Germline V gene sequence: CDR1 MDHEN, CDR2 SYDVKM. The full variable domain, in which reference TRBV28 and TRBJ2-2 provide the parts outside the CDR3, is DVKVTQSSRYLVKRTGEKVFLECVQDMDHENMFWYRQDPGLGLRLIYFSYDVKMKEKGDIPEGYSVSREKKERFSLILESASTNQTSMYLCASRRVTNTGELFFGEGSRLTVL.

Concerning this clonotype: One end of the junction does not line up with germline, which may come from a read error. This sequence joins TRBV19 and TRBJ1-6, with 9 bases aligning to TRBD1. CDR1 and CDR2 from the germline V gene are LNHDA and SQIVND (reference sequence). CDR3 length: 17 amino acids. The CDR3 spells CASSTRQGVTTNLPLHF. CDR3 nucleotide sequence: TGTGCCAGTAGTACTCGACAGGGGGTGACAACGAATTTACCCCTCCACTTT.